Given below is one T cell receptor (beta chain) in context. The antigen is undetermined. Sequencing used immunoSEQ multiplex PCR; TCRdb keeps in-frame clones, though not all of them. The sample has roughly 450,000 clones, about nine tenths seen once. The J segment lost 5 bases and the V segment lost 6 bases, leaving 10 bases of the junction unmatched. Germline loops: CDR1 KGHSH, CDR2 LQKENI. There are 15 residues in the CDR3. These data are taken from a study of Ad26.COV2.S vaccination and SARS-CoV-2 variants. General observations from the study: Spike-specific CD8+ and CD4+ T cell responses reportedly showed substantial breadth after vaccination.

Specified treatment: about 20 received Ad26.COV2.S at low or high dose, single or two shots; several received placebo; per-sample allocation not given. On day 63 after the first injection, vaccine and placebo recipients gave samples. V gene TRBV18 combines with J gene TRBJ1-1; 9 positions match TRBD1. This sample comprised peripheral blood, obtained in a trial of Ad26.COV2.S vaccine versus placebo. This clonotype originated in a person aged 18-65 years who received the Ad26.COV2.S COVID-19 vaccine or a placebo. The DNA of the CDR3 is TGTGCCAGCTCGCACAACGACAGGGGGTTGACTGAAGCTTTCTTT. Protein sequence: CASSHNDRGLTEAFF.